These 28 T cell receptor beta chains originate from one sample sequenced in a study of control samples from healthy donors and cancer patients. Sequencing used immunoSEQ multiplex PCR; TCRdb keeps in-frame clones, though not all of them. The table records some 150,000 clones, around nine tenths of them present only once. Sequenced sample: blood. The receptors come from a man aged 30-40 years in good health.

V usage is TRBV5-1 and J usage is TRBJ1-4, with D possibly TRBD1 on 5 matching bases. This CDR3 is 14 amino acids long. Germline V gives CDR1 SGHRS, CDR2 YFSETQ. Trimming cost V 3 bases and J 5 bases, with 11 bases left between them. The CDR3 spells CASSWDGGNEKLFF. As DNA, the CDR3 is TGCGCCAGCAGCTGGGATGGGGGGAATGAAAAACTGTTTTTT.

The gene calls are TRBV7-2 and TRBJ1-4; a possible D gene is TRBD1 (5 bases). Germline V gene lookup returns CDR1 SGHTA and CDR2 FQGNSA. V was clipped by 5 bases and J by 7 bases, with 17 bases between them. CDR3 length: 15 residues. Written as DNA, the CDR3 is TGTGCCAGCAGCCCCCAGACAGCTCCCGCTGAAAAACTGTTTTTT. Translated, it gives CASSPQTAPAEKLFF.

CDR3 sequence reads: CASSPYQGSGELFF. In DNA form, the CDR3 reads TGTGCCAGCTCACCTTATCAAGGATCCGGGGAGCTGTTTTTT. The chain joins TRBV18 to TRBJ2-2; no definite D call. Trimming removed 3 bases at V and 6 bases at J, with 11 bases between. The CDR3 has 14 amino acids. Germline values: CDR1 KGHSH, CDR2 LQKENI.

CDR3 bases: TGTGCCAGCGGGCACAGGGGGTGGACTGAAGCTTTCTTT. Residues: CASGHRGWTEAFF. The rearrangement links TRBV6-5 to TRBJ1-1; 8 nucleotides match TRBD1. The CDR3 totals 13 residues. The V gene end was trimmed by 8 bases and the J gene end by 5 bases; junction bases not matched to a gene: 7. Germline V gene data show CDR1 as MNHEY and CDR2 as SVGAGI.

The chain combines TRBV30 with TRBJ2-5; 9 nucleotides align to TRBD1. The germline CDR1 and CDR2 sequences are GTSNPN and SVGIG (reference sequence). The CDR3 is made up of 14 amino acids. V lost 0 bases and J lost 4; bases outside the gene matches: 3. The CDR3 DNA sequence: TGTGCCTGGAGTGTAACAGGGGGCTTAGAGACCCAGTACTTC. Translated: CAWSVTGGLETQYF.

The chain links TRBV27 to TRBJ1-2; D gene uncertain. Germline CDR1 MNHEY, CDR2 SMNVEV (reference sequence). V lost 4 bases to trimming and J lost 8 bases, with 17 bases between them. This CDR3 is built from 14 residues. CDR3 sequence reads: CASSSLAAGGGYTF. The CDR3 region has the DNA TGTGCCAGCAGTTCCCTGGCGGCGGGCGGGGGCTACACCTTC.

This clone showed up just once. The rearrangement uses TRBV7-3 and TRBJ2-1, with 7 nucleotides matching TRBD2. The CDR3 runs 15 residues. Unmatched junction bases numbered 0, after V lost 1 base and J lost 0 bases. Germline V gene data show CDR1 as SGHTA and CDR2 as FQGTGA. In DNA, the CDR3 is TGTGCCAGCAGCTTAAGCGGGAGCTCCTACAATGAGCAGTTCTTC. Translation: CASSLSGSSYNEQFF.

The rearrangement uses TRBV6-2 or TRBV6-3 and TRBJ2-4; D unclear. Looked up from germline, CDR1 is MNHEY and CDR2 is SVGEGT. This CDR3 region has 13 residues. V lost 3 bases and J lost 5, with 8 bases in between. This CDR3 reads CASSYLVENIQYF. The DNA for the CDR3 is TGTGCCAGCAGTTATCTAGTGGAAAACATTCAGTACTTC.

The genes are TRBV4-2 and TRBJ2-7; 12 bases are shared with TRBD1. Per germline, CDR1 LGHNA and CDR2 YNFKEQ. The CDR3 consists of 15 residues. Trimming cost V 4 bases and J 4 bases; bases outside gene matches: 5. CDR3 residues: CASSRPGQGAYEQYF. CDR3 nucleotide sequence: TGTGCCAGCAGCCGACCGGGACAGGGGGCATACGAGCAGTACTTC.

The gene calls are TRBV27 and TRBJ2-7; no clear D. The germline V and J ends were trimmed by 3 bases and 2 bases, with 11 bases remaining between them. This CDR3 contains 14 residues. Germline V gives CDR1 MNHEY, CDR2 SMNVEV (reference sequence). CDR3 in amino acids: CASSLHRTAYEQYF. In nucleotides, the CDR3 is TGTGCCAGCAGTTTGCACAGAACGGCCTACGAGCAGTACTTC.

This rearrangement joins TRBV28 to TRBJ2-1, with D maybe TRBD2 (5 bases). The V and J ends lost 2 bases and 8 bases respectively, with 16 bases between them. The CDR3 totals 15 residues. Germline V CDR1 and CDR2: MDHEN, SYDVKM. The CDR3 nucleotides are TGTGCCAGCAGTTTAGGAGGTCGGAGTTGGTATGAGCAGTTCTTC. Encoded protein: CASSLGGRSWYEQFF.

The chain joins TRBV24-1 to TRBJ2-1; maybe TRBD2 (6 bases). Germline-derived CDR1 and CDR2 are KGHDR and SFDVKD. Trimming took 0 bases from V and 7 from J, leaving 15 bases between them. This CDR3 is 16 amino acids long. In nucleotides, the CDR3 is TGTGCCACCAGTGATTTGGGGCGGGAAGGAAGGAATGAGCAGTTCTTC. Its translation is CATSDLGREGRNEQFF.

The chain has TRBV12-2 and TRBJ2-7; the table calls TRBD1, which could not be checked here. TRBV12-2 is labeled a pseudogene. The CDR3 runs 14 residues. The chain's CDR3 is CASRPPDRGLEQYF. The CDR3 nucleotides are TGTGCAAGTCGCCCGCCGGACAGGGGGCTCGAGCAGTACTTC.

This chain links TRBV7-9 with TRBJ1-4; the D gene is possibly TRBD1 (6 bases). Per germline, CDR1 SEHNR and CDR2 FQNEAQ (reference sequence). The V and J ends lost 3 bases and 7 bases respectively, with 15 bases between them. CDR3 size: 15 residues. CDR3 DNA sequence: TGTGCCAGCAGCTTTTCTGGGGGCGTTGGTGAAAAACTGTTTTTT. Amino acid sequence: CASSFSGGVGEKLFF.

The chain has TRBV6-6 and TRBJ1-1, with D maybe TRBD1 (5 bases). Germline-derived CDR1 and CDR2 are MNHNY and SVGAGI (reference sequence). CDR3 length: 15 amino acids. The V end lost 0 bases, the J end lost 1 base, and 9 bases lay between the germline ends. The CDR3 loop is CASSYSGQGNTEAFF. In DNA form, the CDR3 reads TGTGCCAGCAGTTACTCGGGCCAGGGGAACACTGAAGCTTTCTTT.

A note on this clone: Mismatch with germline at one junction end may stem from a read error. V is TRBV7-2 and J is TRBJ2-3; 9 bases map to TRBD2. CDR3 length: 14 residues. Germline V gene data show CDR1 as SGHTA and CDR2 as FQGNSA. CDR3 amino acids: CASSLAGLTDTQYF. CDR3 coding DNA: TGTGCCAGCAGCCTAGCGGGACTCACAGATACGCAGTATTTT.

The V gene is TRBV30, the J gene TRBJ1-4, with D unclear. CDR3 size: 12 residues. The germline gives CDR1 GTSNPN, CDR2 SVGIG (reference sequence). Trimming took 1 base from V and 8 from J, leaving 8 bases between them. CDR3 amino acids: CAWSATFEKLFF. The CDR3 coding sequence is TGTGCCTGGAGTGCGACATTCGAAAAACTGTTTTTT.

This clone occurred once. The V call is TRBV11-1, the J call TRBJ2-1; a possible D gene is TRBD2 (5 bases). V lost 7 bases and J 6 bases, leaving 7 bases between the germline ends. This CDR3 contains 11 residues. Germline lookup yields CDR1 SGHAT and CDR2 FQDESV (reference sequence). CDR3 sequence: CASKRANEQFF. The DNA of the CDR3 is TGTGCCAGCAAGAGGGCCAATGAGCAGTTCTTC.

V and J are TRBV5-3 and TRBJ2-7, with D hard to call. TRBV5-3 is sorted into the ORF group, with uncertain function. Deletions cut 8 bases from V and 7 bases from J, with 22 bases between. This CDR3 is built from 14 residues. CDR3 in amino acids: CARRRAGSYLEQYF. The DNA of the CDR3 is TGTGCCAGGAGACGGGCAGGAAGCTACCTGGAGCAGTACTTC.

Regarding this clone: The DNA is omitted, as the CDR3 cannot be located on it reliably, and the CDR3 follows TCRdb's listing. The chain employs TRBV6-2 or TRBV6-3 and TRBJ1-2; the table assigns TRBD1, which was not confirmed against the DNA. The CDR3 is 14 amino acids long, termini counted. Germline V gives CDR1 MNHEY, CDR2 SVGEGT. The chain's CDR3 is CASSSSDRFYGYTF.

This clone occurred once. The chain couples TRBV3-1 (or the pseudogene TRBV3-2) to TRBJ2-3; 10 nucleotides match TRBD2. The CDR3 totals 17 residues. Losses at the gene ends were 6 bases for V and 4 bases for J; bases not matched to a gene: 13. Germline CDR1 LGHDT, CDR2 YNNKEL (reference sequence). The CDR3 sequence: CASSHPSSGSGADTQYF. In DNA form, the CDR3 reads TGTGCCAGCAGTCATCCCTCTAGCGGGAGTGGGGCAGATACGCAGTATTTT.

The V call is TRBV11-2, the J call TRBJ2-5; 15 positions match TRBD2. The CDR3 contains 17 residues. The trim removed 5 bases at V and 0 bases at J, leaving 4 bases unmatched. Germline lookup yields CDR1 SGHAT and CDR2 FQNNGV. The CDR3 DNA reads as TGTGCCAGCAGCCCCGGGACTAGCGGGAGGAACCAAGAGACCCAGTACTTC. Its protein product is CASSPGTSGRNQETQYF.

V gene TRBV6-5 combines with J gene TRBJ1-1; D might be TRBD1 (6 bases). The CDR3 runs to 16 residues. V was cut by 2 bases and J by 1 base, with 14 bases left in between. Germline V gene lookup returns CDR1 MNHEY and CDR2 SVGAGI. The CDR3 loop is CASSYRGAIRNTEAFF. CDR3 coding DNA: TGTGCCAGCAGTTACCGGGGGGCAATCCGGAACACTGAAGCTTTCTTT.

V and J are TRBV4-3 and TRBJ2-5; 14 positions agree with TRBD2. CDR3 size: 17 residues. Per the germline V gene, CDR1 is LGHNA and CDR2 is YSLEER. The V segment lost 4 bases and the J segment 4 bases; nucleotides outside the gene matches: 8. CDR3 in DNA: TGCGCCAGCAGCCTAGGGACTAGCGGGGGAGGTACAGAGACCCAGTACTTC. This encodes CASSLGTSGGGTETQYF.

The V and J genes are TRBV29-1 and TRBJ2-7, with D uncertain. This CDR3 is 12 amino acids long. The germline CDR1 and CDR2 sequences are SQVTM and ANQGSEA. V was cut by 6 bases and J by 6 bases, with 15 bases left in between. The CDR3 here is CSVSVNTIEQYF. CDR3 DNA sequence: TGCAGCGTATCGGTAAATACGATCGAGCAGTACTTC.

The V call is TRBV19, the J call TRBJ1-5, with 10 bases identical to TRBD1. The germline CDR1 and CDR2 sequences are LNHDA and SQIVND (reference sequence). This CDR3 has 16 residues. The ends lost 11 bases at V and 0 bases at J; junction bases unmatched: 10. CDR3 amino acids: CAAKTGGFYSNQPQHF. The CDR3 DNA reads TGTGCCGCCAAGACAGGGGGCTTTTATAGCAATCAGCCCCAGCATTTT.

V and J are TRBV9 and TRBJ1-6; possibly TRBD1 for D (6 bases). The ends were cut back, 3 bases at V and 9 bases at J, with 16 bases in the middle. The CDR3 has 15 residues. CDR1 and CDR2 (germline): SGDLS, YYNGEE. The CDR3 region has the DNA TGTGCCAGCAGCGCGGGGGAACAGGGTTTTTCACCCCTCCACTTT. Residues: CASSAGEQGFSPLHF.

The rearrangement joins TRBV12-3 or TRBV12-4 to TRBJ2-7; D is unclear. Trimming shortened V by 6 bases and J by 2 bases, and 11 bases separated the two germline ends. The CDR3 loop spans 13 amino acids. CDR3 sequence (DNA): TGTGCCAGCAGGAGGCAGGAGACCTACGAGCAGTACTTC. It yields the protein CASRRQETYEQYF.